This TCR beta chain was identified during a study of cytomegalovirus exposure and HLA in healthy donors. As regards this clone: Its antigen is unidentified.

The germline V gene encodes CDR1 MGHDK and CDR2 SYGVNS. Trimming cost V 6 bases and J 0 bases, with 11 bases left between them. This CDR3 contains 14 residues. Broader study findings: TRBV6-2, TRBV6-3 and other indistinguishable V segments were excluded.

This PCR relied on a set of 60 Vbeta primers and 13 Jbeta primers. Using immunoSEQ multiplex PCR, the repertoire was profiled, and TCRdb retains in-frame clones only, with some absent. The data show around 190,000 clones, around 67% seen once. Input material: PBMCs. The TCR comes from a woman younger than 45 in good health and CMV-seropositive. V usage is TRBV25-1 and J usage is TRBJ1-1; no clear D gene. The CDR3 region is CASSGVGVNTEAFF. The CDR3 region has the DNA TGTGCCAGCAGCGGAGTAGGTGTGAACACTGAAGCTTTCTTT. Full variable domain (missing parts from reference TRBV25-1 and TRBJ1-1): EADIYQTPRYLVIGTGKKITLECSQTMGHDKMYWYQQDPGMELHLIHYSYGVNSTEKGDLSSESTVSRIRTEHFPLTLESARPSHTSQYLCASSGVGVNTEAFFGQGTRLTVV.